The rows below give T cell receptor beta chains drawn from one sample of a study of relationships among human T cell subsets. TCRdb analysed the multiplex PCR reads with MiXCR anew, one entry per CDR3 protein. This table holds about 14,000 distinct CDR3 sequences, less than 65% found once. The sample consisted of Tregs sorted from blood. The receptors shown here come from a man aged 40-49 years in good health. Each CDR3 is given with its conserved first and last residue. The order of the fields is clone size, J gene, D gene, CDR3 length, V gene, CDR3 DNA, CDR3 protein. A D gene is named only where the DNA matches it firmly. Rows may omit the clone size; those that give it use once, few, many or a size class.

abundance: once; j_gene: TRBJ2-7; d_gene: -; len: 16; v_gene: TRBV7-9; CDR3nt: TGTGCCAGCAGCTTAGGAGGGGGAAGTATCCACTACGGGCAGTACTTC; CDR3aa: CASSLGGGSIHYGQYF
abundance: few; j_gene: TRBJ2-1; d_gene: TRBD2; len: 16; v_gene: TRBV19; CDR3nt: TGTGCCAGTAGTGGGTGGACTAGCGGGGGTTACAATGAGCAGTTCTTC; CDR3aa: CASSGWTSGGYNEQFF
abundance: -; j_gene: TRBJ2-1; d_gene: TRBD2; len: 12; v_gene: TRBV7-9; CDR3nt: TGTGCCAGCAGCTCTAGCGGAAATGAGCAGTTCTTC; CDR3aa: CASSSSGNEQFF
abundance: -; j_gene: TRBJ2-5; d_gene: -; len: 15; v_gene: TRBV7-9; CDR3nt: TGTGCCAGCAGCGGCCGTGGCAGCGGTTACGTGACCCAGTACTTC; CDR3aa: CASSGRGSGYVTQYF
abundance: -; j_gene: TRBJ2-1; d_gene: -; len: 13; v_gene: TRBV28; CDR3nt: TGTGCCCGCCTTGGGACAATCTACAATGAGCAGTTCTTC; CDR3aa: CARLGTIYNEQFF
abundance: -; j_gene: TRBJ2-3; d_gene: TRBD1; len: 15; v_gene: TRBV15; CDR3nt: TGTGCCACCAGCAGAGGGGACAGAAGCACAGATACGCAGTATTTT; CDR3aa: CATSRGDRSTDTQYF
abundance: -; j_gene: TRBJ1-3; d_gene: -; len: 17; v_gene: TRBV29-1; CDR3nt: TGCAGCGTTGAAGATAGAGTGGCGGGGGGACCTGGAAACACCATATATTTT; CDR3aa: CSVEDRVAGGPGNTIYF
abundance: few; j_gene: TRBJ2-1; d_gene: TRBD1; len: 13; v_gene: TRBV29-1; CDR3nt: TGCAGCGTTGAGCTTAGGACAGGGAATGAGCAGTTCTTC; CDR3aa: CSVELRTGNEQFF
abundance: few; j_gene: TRBJ2-1; d_gene: TRBD2; len: 14; v_gene: TRBV12-3/TRBV12-4; CDR3nt: TGTGCCAGCAGACCGGGGGGTTCCTACAATGAGCAGTTCTTC; CDR3aa: CASRPGGSYNEQFF
abundance: -; j_gene: TRBJ2-5; d_gene: -; len: 16; v_gene: TRBV6-6; CDR3nt: TGTGCCAGCAGTCCCCTTCCCGGGGCCAAAACAGAGACCCAGTACTTC; CDR3aa: CASSPLPGAKTETQYF
abundance: -; j_gene: TRBJ2-7; d_gene: -; len: 15; v_gene: TRBV11-1; CDR3nt: TGTGCCAGCAGCTTAGCGAACTCTTACTCCGGCGAGCAGTACTTC; CDR3aa: CASSLANSYSGEQYF
abundance: -; j_gene: TRBJ2-7; d_gene: -; len: 13; v_gene: TRBV20-1; CDR3nt: TGCAGTGCTACTTTTGTGAACGGCTACGAGCAGTACTTC; CDR3aa: CSATFVNGYEQYF